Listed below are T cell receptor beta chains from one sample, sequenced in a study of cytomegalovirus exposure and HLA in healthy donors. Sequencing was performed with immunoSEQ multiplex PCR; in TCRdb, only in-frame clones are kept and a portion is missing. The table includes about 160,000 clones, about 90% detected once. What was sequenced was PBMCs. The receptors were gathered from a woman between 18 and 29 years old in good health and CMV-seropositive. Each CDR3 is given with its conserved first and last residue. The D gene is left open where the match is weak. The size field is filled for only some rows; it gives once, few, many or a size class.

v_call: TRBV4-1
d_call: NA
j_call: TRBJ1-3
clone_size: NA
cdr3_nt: TGCGCCAGCAGCCAAGATAGCTTCTCTGGAAACACCATATATTTT
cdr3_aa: CASSQDSFSGNTIYF

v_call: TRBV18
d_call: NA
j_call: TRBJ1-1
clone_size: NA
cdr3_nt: TGTGCCAGCTCACCTGACAGGCTGAACACTGAAGCTTTCTTT
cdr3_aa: CASSPDRLNTEAFF

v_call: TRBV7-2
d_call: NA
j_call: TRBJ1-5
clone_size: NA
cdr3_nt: TGTGCCAGCAGCTCCCAGGACTCCAATCAGCCCCAGCATTTT
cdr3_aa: CASSSQDSNQPQHF

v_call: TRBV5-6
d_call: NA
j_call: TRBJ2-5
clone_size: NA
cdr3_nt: TGTGCCAGCAGCTCCATTCTAGAGAGAGGGGAGACCCAGTACTTC
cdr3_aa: CASSSILERGETQYF

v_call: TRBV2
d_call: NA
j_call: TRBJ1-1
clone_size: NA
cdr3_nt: TGTGCCAGCAGTCCCCAGGGAGGCACTGAAGCTTTCTTT
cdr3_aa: CASSPQGGTEAFF

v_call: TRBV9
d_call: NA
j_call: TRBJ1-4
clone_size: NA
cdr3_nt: TGTGCCAGCAGCACGGACGGACATTTTGAAAAACTGTTTTTT
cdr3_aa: CASSTDGHFEKLFF

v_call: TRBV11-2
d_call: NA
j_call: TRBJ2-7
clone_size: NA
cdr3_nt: TGTGCCAGCAGCTTAGGGGATAGCGGTTACGAGCAGTACTTC
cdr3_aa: CASSLGDSGYEQYF

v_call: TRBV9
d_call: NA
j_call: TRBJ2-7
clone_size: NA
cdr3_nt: TGTGCCAGCAGCGTAGCCACCGGTGTTTGGTACGAGCAGTACTTC
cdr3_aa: CASSVATGVWYEQYF

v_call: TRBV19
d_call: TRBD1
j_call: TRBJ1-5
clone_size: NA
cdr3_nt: TGTGCCAGTAGTACCGCAGGGGGCGCGTCCACCCAGCCCCAGCATTTT
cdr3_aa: CASSTAGGASTQPQHF

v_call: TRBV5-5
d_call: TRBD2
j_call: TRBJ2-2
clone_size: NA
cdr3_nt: TGTGCCAGCAGCCCCCAGCGGGGCGCGGGAGTTGTCACCGGGGAGCTGTTTTTT
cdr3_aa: CASSPQRGAGVVTGELFF

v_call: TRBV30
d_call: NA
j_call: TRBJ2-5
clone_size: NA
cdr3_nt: TGTGCCTGGAGTGGGGTGGACAGCGAAGAGGGAGAGACCCAGTACTTC
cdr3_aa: CAWSGVDSEEGETQYF

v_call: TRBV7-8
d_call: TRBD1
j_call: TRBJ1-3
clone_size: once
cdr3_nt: TGTGCCAGCAGCAGGCGGCCGGGACAGGGGATCGGAAACACCATATATTTT
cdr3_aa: CASSRRPGQGIGNTIYF

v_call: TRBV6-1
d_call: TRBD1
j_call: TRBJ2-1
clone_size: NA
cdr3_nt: TGTGCCAGCAGTGAACCCGGGACAGGCGAAAATGAGCAGTTCTTC
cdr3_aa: CASSEPGTGENEQFF

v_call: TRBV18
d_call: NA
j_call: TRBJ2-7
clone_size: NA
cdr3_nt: TGTGCCAGCTCACGTCCCCAGGACTACGAGCAGTACTTC
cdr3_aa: CASSRPQDYEQYF

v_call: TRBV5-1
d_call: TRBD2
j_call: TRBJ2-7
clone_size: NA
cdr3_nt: TGCGCCAGCAGCTTTACCGGGACTAGCGGCGACGAGCAGTACTTC
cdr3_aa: CASSFTGTSGDEQYF

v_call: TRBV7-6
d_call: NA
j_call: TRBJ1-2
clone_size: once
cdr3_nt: TGTGCCAGCAGCTTCCCGGGGAGATGGGGCTACACCTTC
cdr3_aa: CASSFPGRWGYTF

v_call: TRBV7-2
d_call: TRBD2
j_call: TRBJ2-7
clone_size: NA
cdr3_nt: TGTGCCAGCAGCTTAACGGGAGGGCTCTCCTACGAGCAGTACTTC
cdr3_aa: CASSLTGGLSYEQYF

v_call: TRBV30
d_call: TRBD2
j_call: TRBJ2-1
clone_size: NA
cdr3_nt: TGTGCCTGGAGTAGGCTAGCGGGGACCTACAATGAGCAGTTCTTC
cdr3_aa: CAWSRLAGTYNEQFF

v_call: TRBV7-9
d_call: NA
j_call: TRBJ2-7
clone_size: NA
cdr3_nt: TGTGCCAGCAGCTCCCCAGGCACGCCAGGATACGAGCAGTACTTC
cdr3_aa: CASSSPGTPGYEQYF

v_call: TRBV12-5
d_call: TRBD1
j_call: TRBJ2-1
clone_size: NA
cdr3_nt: TGTGCTAGTGGTCCGGGACAGGGCCGTAATGAGCAGTTCTTC
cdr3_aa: CASGPGQGRNEQFF

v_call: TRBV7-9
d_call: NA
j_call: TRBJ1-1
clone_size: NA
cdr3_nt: TGTGCCAGCAGCGCAGGCGGAAGGGGTCCTGAAGCTTTCTTT
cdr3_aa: CASSAGGRGPEAFF

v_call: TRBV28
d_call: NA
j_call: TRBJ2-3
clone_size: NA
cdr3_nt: TGTGCCAGCAGTTTCGGGGAGTCAGATACGCAGTATTTT
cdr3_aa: CASSFGESDTQYF

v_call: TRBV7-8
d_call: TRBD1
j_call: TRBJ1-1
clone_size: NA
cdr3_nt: TGTGCCAGCAGCTTAGCCGGGACAGAAGTAATAGAAGCTTTCTTT
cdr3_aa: CASSLAGTEVIEAFF

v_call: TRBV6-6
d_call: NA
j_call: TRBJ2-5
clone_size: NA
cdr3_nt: TGTGCCAGCAGCCCCGGGTATACCCAAGAGACCCAGTACTTC
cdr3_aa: CASSPGYTQETQYF

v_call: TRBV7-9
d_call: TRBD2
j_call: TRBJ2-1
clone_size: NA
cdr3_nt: TGTGCCAGCAGCCGACTTAGCGGGCGAGCCTACAATGAGCAGTTCTTC
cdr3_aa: CASSRLSGRAYNEQFF

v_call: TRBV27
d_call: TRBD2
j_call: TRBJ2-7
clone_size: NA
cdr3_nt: TGTGCCAGCAGTCCACTAGCGGCCTCCTACGAGCAGTACTTC
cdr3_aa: CASSPLAASYEQYF

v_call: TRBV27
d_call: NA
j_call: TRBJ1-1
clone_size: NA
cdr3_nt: TGTGCCACGTTGCTAAGGGGCCGGGCGAACACTGAAGCTTTCTTT
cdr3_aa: CATLLRGRANTEAFF

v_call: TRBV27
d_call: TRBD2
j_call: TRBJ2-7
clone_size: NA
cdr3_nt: TGTGCCAGCAGTCCCTCTAGCGGACTAACCTACGAGCAGTACTTC
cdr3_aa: CASSPSSGLTYEQYF

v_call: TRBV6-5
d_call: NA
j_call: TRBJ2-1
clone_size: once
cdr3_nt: TGTGCCAGCAGTTACTCGGGCAGGGAAAATGAGCAGTTCTTC
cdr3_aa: CASSYSGRENEQFF

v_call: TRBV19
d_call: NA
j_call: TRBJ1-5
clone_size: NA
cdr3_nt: TGTGCCAGTAGTATCCGGAGAGATCAGCCCCAGCATTTT
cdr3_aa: CASSIRRDQPQHF

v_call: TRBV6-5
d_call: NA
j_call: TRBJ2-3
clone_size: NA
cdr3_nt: TGTGCCAGCAGTTACGTCAGGACAGATACGCAGTATTTT
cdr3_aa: CASSYVRTDTQYF

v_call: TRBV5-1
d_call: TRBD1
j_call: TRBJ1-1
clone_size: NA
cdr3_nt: TGCGCCACCAACACAGGGGGCGGTCGGAGTACTGAAGCTTTCTTT
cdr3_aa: CATNTGGGRSTEAFF

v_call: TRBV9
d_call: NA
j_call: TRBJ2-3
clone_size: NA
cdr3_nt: TGTGCCAGCAGCCTCCAGACAGGTGCCAATACGCAGTATTTT
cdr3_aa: CASSLQTGANTQYF

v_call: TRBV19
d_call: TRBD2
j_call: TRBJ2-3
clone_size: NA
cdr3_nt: TGTGCCAGTAGGTTACTAGCGACACGTGTCGATACGCAGTATTTT
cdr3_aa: CASRLLATRVDTQYF

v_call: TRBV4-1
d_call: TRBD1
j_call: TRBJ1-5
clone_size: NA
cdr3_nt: TGCGCCAGCAGCCCCCACAGGGGATCCAATCAGCCCCAGCATTTT
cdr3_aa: CASSPHRGSNQPQHF

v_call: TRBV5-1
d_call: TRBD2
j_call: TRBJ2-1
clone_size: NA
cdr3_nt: TGCGCCAGCAGCTCCGGGACTAGCGGAAAAAATGAGCAGTTCTTC
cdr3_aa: CASSSGTSGKNEQFF

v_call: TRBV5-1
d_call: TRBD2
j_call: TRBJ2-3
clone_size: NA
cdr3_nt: TGCGCCAGCGGTGCGGGGGACGGGACAGATACGCAGTATTTT
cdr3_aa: CASGAGDGTDTQYF

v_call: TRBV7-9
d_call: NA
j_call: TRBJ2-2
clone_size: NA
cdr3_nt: TGTGCCAGCAGCTCTGATGGGCACACCGGGGAGCTGTTTTTT
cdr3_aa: CASSSDGHTGELFF

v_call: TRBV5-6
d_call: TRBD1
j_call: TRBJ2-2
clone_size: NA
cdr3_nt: TGTGCCAGCATGGGGACAGGGTACACCGGGGAGCTGTTTTTT
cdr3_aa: CASMGTGYTGELFF

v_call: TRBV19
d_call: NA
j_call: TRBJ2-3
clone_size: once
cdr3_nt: TGTGCCAGTAGTCCACGAGCGGTCACAGATACGCAGTATTTT
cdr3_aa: CASSPRAVTDTQYF

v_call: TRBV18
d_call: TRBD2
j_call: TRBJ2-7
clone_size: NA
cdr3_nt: TGTGCCAGCTCAAACAACCTCCCTGGACTAGCGGGAGGTGAGCAGTACTTC
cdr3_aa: CASSNNLPGLAGGEQYF

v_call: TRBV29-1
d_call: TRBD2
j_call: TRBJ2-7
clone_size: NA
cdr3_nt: TGCAGCGTTGAAGGGGCTAGCGGGAGAGAAAGCGAGCAGTACTTC
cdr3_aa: CSVEGASGRESEQYF

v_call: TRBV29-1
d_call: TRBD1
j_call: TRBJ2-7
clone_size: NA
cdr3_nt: TGCAGCGTTGCGGGTTTCCGGGACAGGGGTCCCTACGAGCAGTACTTC
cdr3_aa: CSVAGFRDRGPYEQYF

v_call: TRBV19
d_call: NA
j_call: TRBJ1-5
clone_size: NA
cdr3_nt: TGTGCCAGTAGTGCTAGGCAGAAGAATCAGCCCCAGCATTTT
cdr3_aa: CASSARQKNQPQHF

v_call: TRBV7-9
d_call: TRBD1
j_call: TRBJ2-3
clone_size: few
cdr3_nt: TGTGCCAGCAGCAGAGGGGGCAGGGAGTTCTCAGATACGCAGTATTTT
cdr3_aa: CASSRGGREFSDTQYF

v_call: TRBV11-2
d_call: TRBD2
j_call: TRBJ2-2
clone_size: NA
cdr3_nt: TGTGCCAGCAGTAATTTGGTGACTAGCGGAACCCGCGCCGGGGAGCTGTTTTTT
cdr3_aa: CASSNLVTSGTRAGELFF

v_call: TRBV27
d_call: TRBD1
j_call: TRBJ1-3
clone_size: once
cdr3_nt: TGTGCCAGCAGTCCAAATCCGGGACAGGGAAACACCATATATTTT
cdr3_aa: CASSPNPGQGNTIYF

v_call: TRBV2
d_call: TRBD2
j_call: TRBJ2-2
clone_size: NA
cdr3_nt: TGTGCCAGCGGGTCTAGCGGGAGTAACACCGGGGAGCTGTTTTTT
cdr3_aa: CASGSSGSNTGELFF

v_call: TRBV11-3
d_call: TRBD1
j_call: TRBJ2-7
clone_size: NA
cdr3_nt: TGTGCCAGCAGCCCCCGGGACAGGGAGGACGAGCAGTACTTC
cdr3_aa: CASSPRDREDEQYF

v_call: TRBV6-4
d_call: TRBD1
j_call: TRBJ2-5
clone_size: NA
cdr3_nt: TGTGCCAGCAGTGACGGGACAGAAAAGACCCAGTACTTC
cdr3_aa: CASSDGTEKTQYF

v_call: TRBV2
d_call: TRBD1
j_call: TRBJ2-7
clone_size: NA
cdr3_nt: TGTGCCAGCAGCCCTACGACCTTACCGGGACAGGGGGCGAACGAGCAGTACTTC
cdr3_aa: CASSPTTLPGQGANEQYF

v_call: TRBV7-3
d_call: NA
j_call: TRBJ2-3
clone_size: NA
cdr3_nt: TGTGCCAGCGCCGGGGTTCGGACCGATACGCAGTATTTT
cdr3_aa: CASAGVRTDTQYF

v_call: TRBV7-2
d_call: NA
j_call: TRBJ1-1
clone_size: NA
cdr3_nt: TGTGCCAGCAGCTTAGTGGTAATGAGCACTGAAGCTTTCTTT
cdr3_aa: CASSLVVMSTEAFF